The rows below give T cell receptor beta chains drawn from one sample of a study of T cell responses to AZD1222 COVID-19 vaccine. Profiled with immunoSEQ multiplex PCR; TCRdb holds only in-frame clones, not every one. The table lists about 140,000 clones, approximately 90% of them singletons, with about 4% in the top ten. The sample in question was peripheral blood, obtained 28 days after the second AZD1222 dose. These receptor sequences come from an adult who received the AZD1222 COVID-19 vaccine. Both conserved end residues are part of each CDR3. A D gene is named only where the DNA matches it firmly. Size is omitted from some rows. Given values are once, few, many or a class for expanded clones.

CDR3nt | CDR3aa | d_gene | j_gene | abundance | v_gene
TGTGCCAGCAGCAAGCAGACAGGCCAGCCCCAGCATTTT | CASSKQTGQPQHF | - | TRBJ1-5 | - | TRBV5-6
TGTGCCAGTAGGATGGGACTCTACAATGAGCAGTTCTTC | CASRMGLYNEQFF | - | TRBJ2-1 | - | TRBV19
TGTGCCACCAGGTGGGACAGGAGCACTGAAGCTTTCTTT | CATRWDRSTEAFF | TRBD1 | TRBJ1-1 | - | TRBV15
TGTGCCAGCAGTGAGGGGCCAGGGCTCTCCTACGAGCAGTACTTC | CASSEGPGLSYEQYF | - | TRBJ2-7 | - | TRBV6-1
TGCGCCAGCAGCCAAGATTCGGATGGAAACATTCAGTACTTC | CASSQDSDGNIQYF | - | TRBJ2-4 | once | TRBV4-3
TGTGCCAGCTCACCAACAGGGAACACTGAAGCTTTCTTT | CASSPTGNTEAFF | - | TRBJ1-1 | - | TRBV18
TGTGCCAGCAGTTCACTACAGGGACTGAACACTGAAGCTTTCTTT | CASSSLQGLNTEAFF | - | TRBJ1-1 | - | TRBV27
TGTGCCAGCAGCGTAGCGGCGGGAGGTCCCTACGAGCAGTACTTC | CASSVAAGGPYEQYF | TRBD2 | TRBJ2-7 | - | TRBV9
TGTGCCAGCAGCCCCATCGGGTCGGCCGGGGCAGAGGAAGCTTTCTTT | CASSPIGSAGAEEAFF | - | TRBJ1-1 | once | TRBV7-8
TGTGCCAGCAGCCTAGTAGGGGGCACCGGGGAGCTGTTTTTT | CASSLVGGTGELFF | - | TRBJ2-2 | few | TRBV6-4
TGTGCCAGCAGCCAAGTTCATTATAATTCACCCCTCCACTTT | CASSQVHYNSPLHF | - | TRBJ1-6 | few | TRBV3-1/TRBV3-2
TGTGCCAGCAGCAATTCTGAAGGAGCAAGCTATGGCTACACCTTC | CASSNSEGASYGYTF | - | TRBJ1-2 | - | TRBV5-6